Below, 14 T cell receptor beta chains from the same sample are listed, as sequenced in a study of blood T cell repertoires in COVID-19. Some clones are missing from TCRdb's copy, which holds only in-frame ones; the method was immunoSEQ multiplex PCR. The repertoire holds around 130,000 clones, with roughly 80% as singletons. The sample was peripheral blood. These receptors originate from a man aged 50-60 years with acute or convalescent COVID-19.

This clone is a singleton in its sample. V and J are TRBV29-1 and TRBJ1-1; D remains ambiguous. The ends were cut back, 4 bases at V and 5 bases at J, with 5 bases in the middle. This CDR3 has 10 amino acids. The V gene's germline CDR1 is SQVTM and CDR2 ANQGSEA. The CDR3 sequence is CSVVITEAFF. CDR3 DNA: TGCAGCGTTGTAATAACTGAAGCTTTCTTT.

V is TRBV4-1 and J is TRBJ1-4; D possibly corresponds to TRBD1 (6 bases). V gave up 4 bases and J gave up 4 bases, with 10 bases separating them. This CDR3 has 14 amino acids. The germline V gene has CDR1 MGHRA and CDR2 YSYEKL. The CDR3 here is CASSRTGINEKLFF. CDR3 DNA sequence: TGCGCCAGCAGCCGCACAGGGATTAATGAAAAACTGTTTTTT.

V is TRBV5-1 and J is TRBJ1-5; maybe TRBD1 (5 bases). Deletions cut 4 bases from V and 0 bases from J, with 5 bases between. This CDR3 comprises 13 residues. Germline loops: CDR1 SGHRS, CDR2 YFSETQ. As DNA, the CDR3 is TGCGCCAGCAGCACAGGTAGCAATCAGCCCCAGCATTTT. It codes for CASSTGSNQPQHF.

The chain employs TRBV5-6 and TRBJ2-3, with 8 bases matching TRBD2. With 4 bases clipped from V and 4 bases from J, the junction kept 11 bases outside the gene matches. This CDR3 is 16 amino acids long. Germline CDR1 reads SGHDT; CDR2 reads YYEEEE. The CDR3 nucleotides read TGTGCCAGCAGCGTGGGGAGCGGGGGTTTCGCAGATACGCAGTATTTT. This codes for CASSVGSGGFADTQYF.

V and J are TRBV12-5 and TRBJ1-1; possibly TRBD1 for D (6 bases). V was cut by 0 bases and J by 1 base, with 6 bases left in between. This CDR3 is 14 amino acids long. Germline V gene data show CDR1 as LGHNT and CDR2 as FRNRAP. CDR3 sequence reads: CASGLVQGNTEAFF. DNA of the CDR3: TGTGCTAGTGGTTTGGTACAGGGGAACACTGAAGCTTTCTTT.

The chain employs TRBV19 and TRBJ1-4; the match to TRBD1 covers 8 bases. The J segment lost 0 bases and the V segment lost 4 bases, leaving 1 base of the junction unmatched. Germline CDR1 LNHDA, CDR2 SQIVND (reference sequence). This CDR3 region has 15 residues. Here the CDR3 reads CASSKTGATNEKLFF. The DNA for the CDR3 is TGTGCCAGTAGTAAGACAGGGGCAACTAATGAAAAACTGTTTTTT.

V gene TRBV10-3 combines with J gene TRBJ1-5; TRBD1 might be the D (5 bases). V was shortened by 8 bases and J by 6 bases, with 14 bases between the two germline ends. The CDR3 totals 13 residues. CDR1 ENHRY and CDR2 SYGVKD come from the germline V gene. In DNA, the CDR3 is TGTGCCATCGCCTCCGTCGGGGGTCAGCCCCAGCATTTT. Its protein product is CAIASVGGQPQHF.

The chain employs TRBV5-4 and TRBJ1-2, with 10 bases fitting TRBD1. The CDR3 spans 14 residues. V lost 3 bases to trimming and J lost 8 bases; unmatched junction nucleotides: 7. Germline values: CDR1 SGHNT, CDR2 YYREEE (reference sequence). The CDR3: CASSSRQGAGGYTF. The CDR3, as DNA: TGTGCCAGCAGCTCACGACAGGGGGCCGGAGGCTACACCTTC.

The chain is built from TRBV2 and TRBJ2-2, with 9 bases identical to TRBD2. Germline V gene sequence: CDR1 SNHLY, CDR2 FYNNEI. The CDR3 loop spans 15 amino acids. J gave up 3 bases and V 3 bases, and 2 bases lay outside the gene matches. Written as DNA, the CDR3 is TGTGCCAGCAGTGATCGACTAGCGGACACCGGGGAGCTGTTTTTT. Protein product: CASSDRLADTGELFF. Looking up the rest from reference TRBV2 and TRBJ2-2 gives the full variable domain: EPEVTQTPSHQVTQMGQEVILRCVPISNHLYFYWYRQILGQKVEFLVSFYNNEISEKSEIFDDQFSVERPDGSNFTLKIRSTKLEDSAMYFCASSDRLADTGELFFGEGSRLTVL.

The rearrangement uses TRBV18 and TRBJ2-5; TRBD1 agrees at 7 bases. In germline, CDR1 is KGHSH, CDR2 LQKENI. The CDR3 sequence is 13 residues long. Losses at the gene ends were 3 bases for V and 5 bases for J; bases not matched to a gene: 3. The CDR3 DNA reads as TGTGCCAGCTCACCTGGGACAGAGGAGACCCAGTACTTC. It codes for CASSPGTEETQYF.

The J gene is TRBJ1-6, the V gene TRBV6-1; no definite D call. This CDR3 spans 13 amino acids. Between the trimmed V and J ends, which lost 1 base and 7 bases, there was a span of 5 bases. The germline V gene has CDR1 MNHNS and CDR2 SASEGT. This CDR3 is CASSEGANSPLHF. The CDR3 coding sequence is TGTGCCAGCAGTGAAGGTGCGAATTCACCCCTCCACTTT.

This CDR3 is CASRIAGGQPNEQFF. In DNA, the CDR3 is TGTGCCAGCAGAATAGCGGGGGGGCAACCGAATGAGCAGTTCTTC. The rearrangement joins TRBV5-4 to TRBJ2-1, with TRBD2 identical over 11 bases. The junction had 8 bases not matched to a gene; V was cut back by 5 bases and J by 7 bases. The germline gives CDR1 SGHNT, CDR2 YYREEE (reference sequence). This CDR3 spans 15 amino acids.

This chain joins TRBV30 and TRBJ2-3; D is unresolved. The CDR3 runs 13 residues. Germline CDR1 is GTSNPN and CDR2 is SVGIG (reference sequence). Between the trimmed V and J ends, which lost 1 base and 3 bases, there was a span of 8 bases. CDR3 amino acids: CAWSAVRTDTQYF. CDR3 in DNA: TGTGCCTGGAGTGCTGTGAGAACAGATACGCAGTATTTT.

This clone was detected a few times. This chain links TRBV5-1 with TRBJ2-7, with 9 bases identical to TRBD1. The germline V gene encodes CDR1 SGHRS and CDR2 YFSETQ. The trim removed 0 bases at V and 3 bases at J, leaving 7 bases unmatched. There are 16 residues in the CDR3. In DNA form, the CDR3 reads TGCGCCAGCAGCTTGGCTGGGACAGGGCTCGACTACGAGCAGTACTTC. It yields the protein CASSLAGTGLDYEQYF.